This passage covers 8 T cell receptor beta chains from one sample sequenced in a study of spatial heterogeneity in lung cancer. TCRdb passed the 5' RACE reads through MiXCR, listing each CDR3 protein once. This table has just under 95,000 distinct CDR3 sequences, about 12% appearing once. Time point: sample taken at primary tumor resection. Tumor, nontumor lung or frozen PBMC supplied whole RNA, sequenced without sorting. The material sequenced was PBMCs, taken at surgery. These TCRs come from a male donor with early-stage non-small cell lung cancer.

This clonotype was seen more than once but under ten times. The genes are TRBV29-1 and TRBJ2-7; 10 nucleotides agree with TRBD2. Germline CDR1 and CDR2: SQVTM and ANQGSEA. V trimming: 6 bases; J trimming: 4 bases; junction bases outside the gene matches: 6. The CDR3 sequence is 13 residues long. DNA of the CDR3: TGCAGCGTAGTCTCTAGCGGGAGTTACGAGCAGTACTTC. Translated, it gives CSVVSSGSYEQYF.

This clonotype has a handful of counts. The genes are TRBV6-2 or TRBV6-3 and TRBJ2-5; 12 bases fit TRBD2. This CDR3 is 16 amino acids long. V dropped 4 bases and J dropped 3; count of bases not matched to a gene: 6. Germline lookup yields CDR1 MNHEY and CDR2 SVGEGT. The CDR3 DNA follows: TGTGCCAGCAGTTCCCTCGGACTAGCGGGGAAAGAGACCCAGTACTTC. Translated: CASSSLGLAGKETQYF.

This clonotype has more than one count but fewer than ten. The chain has TRBV20-1 and TRBJ2-5; no clear D. The V gene's germline CDR1 is DFQATT and CDR2 SNEGSKA (reference sequence). The CDR3 spans 15 residues. Trimming pared 0 bases from V and 5 bases from J, leaving 16 bases between. The CDR3 here is CSARDPQTIGETQYF. The CDR3 DNA is TGCAGTGCTAGAGACCCTCAGACGATAGGGGAGACCCAGTACTTC.

The chain is built from TRBV7-2 and TRBJ2-1; the match to TRBD2 covers 12 bases. The CDR3 length is 15 residues. The V gene's germline CDR1 is SGHTA and CDR2 FQGNSA. V dropped 5 bases and J dropped 4; count of bases not matched to a gene: 3. The CDR3 DNA is TGTGCCAGCAGCACTAGCGGGGGGCCGTACAATGAGCAGTTCTTC. The encoded protein is CASSTSGGPYNEQFF.

The genes are TRBV4-3 and TRBJ2-1; D is perhaps TRBD1 or TRBD2 (5 bases each). The CDR3 has 16 amino acids. Germline V lookup: CDR1 LGHNA, CDR2 YSLEER. V lost 0 bases, J lost 0 bases, and 9 bases lay in between. CDR3 in amino acids: CASSQDGTSSYNEQFF. CDR3 DNA sequence: TGCGCCAGCAGCCAAGACGGGACCAGCTCCTACAATGAGCAGTTCTTC.

This clonotype was found a few times. The chain has TRBV20-1 and TRBJ2-7; D may be TRBD2 (6 bases). Trimming removed 4 bases from V and 2 bases from J, with 18 bases in between. This CDR3 spans 15 amino acids. Germline loops: CDR1 DFQATT, CDR2 SNEGSKA (reference sequence). The chain's CDR3 is CSATSTGTATYEQYF. The CDR3 DNA reads TGCAGTGCTACTTCCACCGGGACTGCAACCTACGAGCAGTACTTC.

This clonotype was detected only a few times. The chain carries TRBV2 and TRBJ1-1, with a possible D match to TRBD1 (6 bases). Between the trimmed V and J ends, which lost 0 bases and 13 bases, there was a span of 21 bases. The CDR3 has 15 residues. Germline V gives CDR1 SNHLY, CDR2 FYNNEI. CDR3 bases: TGTGCCAGCAGTGAAGCGAGACAGGCGAGGGGGGGTGGTTTCTTT. The encoded protein is CASSEARQARGGGFF.

This clonotype has a handful of counts. The genes are TRBV29-1 and TRBJ1-4; no firm D call. Germline V lookup: CDR1 SQVTM, CDR2 ANQGSEA. The V end was cut by 6 bases, the J end by 8 bases, with 19 bases between. This CDR3 has 14 residues. CDR3 nucleotides: TGCAGCGTGTCCCTCAGAGTCGAGCGGGAAAAACTGTTTTTT. Its protein is CSVSLRVEREKLFF. The whole variable domain, filled in from reference TRBV29-1 and TRBJ1-4, reads SAVISQKPSRDICQRGTSLTIQCQVDSQVTMMFWYRQQPGQSLTLIATANQGSEATYESGFVIDKFPISRPNLTFSTLTVSNMSPEDSSIYLCSVSLRVEREKLFFGSGTQLSVL.